Sequencing of this T cell receptor beta chain was carried out in a study of T cells in Graves' hyperthyroidism and ophthalmopathy. At the level of the study: Staff took peripheral blood when the initial diagnosis was made, before any treatment began.

Patients aged 18 to 65 had newly diagnosed hyperthyroidism that had lasted under 2 months. A patient was excluded if there was uncontrolled infection, other autoimmune disease, pregnancy or lactation. This clonotype has a single count. V gave up 4 bases and J gave up 1 base; unmatched junction bases: 11. The length of the CDR3 is 18 residues. Germline CDR1 reads SGHAT; CDR2 reads FQNNGV. Regions amplified from RNA transcripts were the TCR beta CDR3 regions. The HTBI primer set drove a first-round RT-PCR of the TCR CDR3. TCRdb reprocessed the multiplex PCR reads with MiXCR, giving one entry per CDR3 protein. Among 300,000 to 500,000 distinct CDR3 sequences listed, just under 15% were seen once.

The chain joins TRBV11-2 to TRBJ2-1; 9 bases align to TRBD2. Specimen: blood. The clonotype originates from a woman under 40 with Graves' hyperthyroidism. The CDR3 coding sequence is TGTGCCAGCAGCTCAAAACTTAGCGGGAGTTCGTCCTACAATGAGCAGTTCTTC. It codes for CASSSKLSGSSSYNEQFF.